This TCR beta chain is drawn from a study of sequential checkpoint blockade in melanoma. The sample's treatment: randomized to nivolumab then ipilimumab (arm A) or the reverse (arm B). Of note for this clone: The junction shows a germline mismatch at one end, possibly a read error.

CDR1 SSHAT and CDR2 FNYEAQ come from the germline V gene (reference sequence). The CDR3 is 17 residues long. Assay used: immunoSEQ multiplex PCR; TCRdb lists only in-frame clones, some missing. The sample lists fewer than 20,000 clones; around four fifths were seen once. The rearrangement uses TRBV7-7 and TRBJ1-2, with no clear D. The receptor was derived from a human donor with melanoma. The material sequenced was CD8+ T cells sorted from blood (inferred from file names), taken from a patient given nivolumab and ipilimumab in sequence. CDR3 region: CASSLQPLRHQNYGYTF. DNA of the CDR3: TGTGCTAGCAGCTTACAACCCCTGCGACACCAAAACTATGGCTACACCTTC. Full variable domain (rest looked up from reference TRBV7-7 and TRBJ1-2): GAGVSQSPRYKVTKRGQDVTLRCDPISSHATLYWYQQALGQGPEFLTYFNYEAQPDKSGLPSDRFSAERPEGSISTLTIQRTEQRDSAMYRCASSLQPLRHQNYGYTFGSGTRLTVV.